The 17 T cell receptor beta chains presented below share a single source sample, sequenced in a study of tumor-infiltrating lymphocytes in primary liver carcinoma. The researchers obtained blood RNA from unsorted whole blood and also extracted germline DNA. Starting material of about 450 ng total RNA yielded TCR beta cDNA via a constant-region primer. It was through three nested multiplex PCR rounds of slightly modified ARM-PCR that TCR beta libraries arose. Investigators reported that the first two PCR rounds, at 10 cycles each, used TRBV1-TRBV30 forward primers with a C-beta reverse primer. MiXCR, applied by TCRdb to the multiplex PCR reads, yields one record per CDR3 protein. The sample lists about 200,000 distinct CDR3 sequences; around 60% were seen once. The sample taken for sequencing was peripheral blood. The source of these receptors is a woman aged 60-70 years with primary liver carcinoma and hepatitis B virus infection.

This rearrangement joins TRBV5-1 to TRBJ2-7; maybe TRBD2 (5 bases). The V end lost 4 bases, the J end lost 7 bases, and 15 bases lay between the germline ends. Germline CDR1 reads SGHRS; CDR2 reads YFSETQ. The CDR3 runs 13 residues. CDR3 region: CASSPEGRGEQYF. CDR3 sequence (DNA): TGCGCCAGCAGCCCCGAAGGGAGAGGGGAGCAGTACTTC.

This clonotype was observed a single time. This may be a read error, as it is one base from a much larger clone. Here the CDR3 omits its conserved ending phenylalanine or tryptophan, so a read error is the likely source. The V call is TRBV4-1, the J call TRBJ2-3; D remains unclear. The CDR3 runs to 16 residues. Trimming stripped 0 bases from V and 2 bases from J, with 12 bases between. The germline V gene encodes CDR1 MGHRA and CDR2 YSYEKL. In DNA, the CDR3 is TGCGCCAGCAGCCAAGATACGGGTGTGCTCACAGATACGCAGTATATT. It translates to CASSQDTGVLTDTQYI.

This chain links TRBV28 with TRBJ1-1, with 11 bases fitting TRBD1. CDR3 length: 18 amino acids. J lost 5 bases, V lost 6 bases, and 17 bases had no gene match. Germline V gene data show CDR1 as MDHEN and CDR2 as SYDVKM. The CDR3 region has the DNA TGTGCCAGCAGCACCCTCCGGGCGGACAGGGGGCTTGGGACTGAAGCTTTCTTT. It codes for CASSTLRADRGLGTEAFF. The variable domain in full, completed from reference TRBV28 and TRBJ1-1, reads DVKVTQSSRYLVKRTGEKVFLECVQDMDHENMFWYRQDPGLGLRLIYFSYDVKMKEKGDIPEGYSVSREKKERFSLILESASTNQTSMYLCASSTLRADRGLGTEAFFGQGTRLTVV.

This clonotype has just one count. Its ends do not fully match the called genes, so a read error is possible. CDR3 DNA: TGTGCCAGCAGTCACCCAGCCCGGACTAGCTGGAGGGACTATGAGCGGTTCTTC. This translates into CASSHPARTSWRDYERFF. J is TRBJ2-1 and V is TRBV12-3 or TRBV12-4; 8 positions agree with TRBD2. The CDR3 is made up of 18 amino acids.

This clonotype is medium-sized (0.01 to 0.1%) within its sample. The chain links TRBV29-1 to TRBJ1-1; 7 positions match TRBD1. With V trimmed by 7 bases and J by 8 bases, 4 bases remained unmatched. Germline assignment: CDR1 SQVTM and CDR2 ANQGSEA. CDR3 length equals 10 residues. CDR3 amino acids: CSGGQEEAFF. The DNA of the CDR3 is TGCAGCGGAGGACAGGAGGAAGCTTTCTTT.

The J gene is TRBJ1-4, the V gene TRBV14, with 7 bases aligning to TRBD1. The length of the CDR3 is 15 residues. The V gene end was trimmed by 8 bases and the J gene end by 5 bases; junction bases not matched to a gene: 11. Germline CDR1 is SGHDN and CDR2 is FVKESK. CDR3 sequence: CASRLTGTENEKLFF. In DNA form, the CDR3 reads TGTGCCAGCCGTCTGACCGGGACAGAAAATGAAAAACTGTTTTTT.

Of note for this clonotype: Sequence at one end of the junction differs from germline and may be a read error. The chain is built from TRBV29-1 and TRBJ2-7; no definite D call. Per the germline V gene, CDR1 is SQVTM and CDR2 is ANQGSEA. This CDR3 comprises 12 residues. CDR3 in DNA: TGCAGCGTTAAGGCTAATCCCTACGAACAGTACTTC. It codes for CSVKANPYEQYF.

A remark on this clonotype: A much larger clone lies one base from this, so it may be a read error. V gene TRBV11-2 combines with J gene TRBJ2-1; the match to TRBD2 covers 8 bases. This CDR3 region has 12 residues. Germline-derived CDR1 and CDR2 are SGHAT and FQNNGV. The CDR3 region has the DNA TGCGCCAGCAGCCCGCGGGGGGATGTGCAGTTCTTC. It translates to CASSPRGDVQFF.

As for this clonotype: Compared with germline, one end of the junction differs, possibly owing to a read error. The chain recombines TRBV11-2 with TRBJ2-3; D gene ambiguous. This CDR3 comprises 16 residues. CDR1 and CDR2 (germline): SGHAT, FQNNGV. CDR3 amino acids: CANSPEPASSTDTQYF. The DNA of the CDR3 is TGTGCCAACAGCCCAGAACCTGCTTCTAGCACAGATACGCAGTATTTT.

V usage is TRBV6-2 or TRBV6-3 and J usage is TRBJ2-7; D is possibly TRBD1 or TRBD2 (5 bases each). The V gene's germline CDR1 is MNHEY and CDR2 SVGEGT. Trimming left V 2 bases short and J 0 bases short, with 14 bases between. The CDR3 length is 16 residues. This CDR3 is CASSYIWGMSSYEQYF. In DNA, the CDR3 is TGTGCCAGCAGTTACATTTGGGGGATGAGCTCCTACGAGCAGTACTTC.

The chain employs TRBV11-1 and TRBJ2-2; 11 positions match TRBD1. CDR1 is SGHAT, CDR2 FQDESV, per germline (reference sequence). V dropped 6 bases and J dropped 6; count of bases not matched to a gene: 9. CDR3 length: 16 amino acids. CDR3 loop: CASRGSGTGGSGELFF. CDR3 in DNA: TGTGCCAGCAGAGGGTCAGGGACAGGGGGATCCGGGGAGCTGTTTTTT.

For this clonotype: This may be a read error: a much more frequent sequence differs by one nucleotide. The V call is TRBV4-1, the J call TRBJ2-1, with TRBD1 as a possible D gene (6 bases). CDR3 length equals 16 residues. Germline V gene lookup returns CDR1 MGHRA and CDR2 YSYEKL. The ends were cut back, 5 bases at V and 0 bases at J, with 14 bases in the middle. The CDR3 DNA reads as TGCGCCAGCAGCTACAGGGCCACGGGCTCCTACAATGAGCAGTTCTTC. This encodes CASSYRATGSYNEQFF.

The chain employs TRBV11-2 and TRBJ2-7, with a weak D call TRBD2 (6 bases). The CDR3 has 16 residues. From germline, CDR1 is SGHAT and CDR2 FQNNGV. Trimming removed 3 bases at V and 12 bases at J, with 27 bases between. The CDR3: CASSLSDSGVRYDRYF. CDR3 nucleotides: TGTGCCAGCAGCTTGTCTGACTCGGGAGTTCGCTACGATCGGTACTTC. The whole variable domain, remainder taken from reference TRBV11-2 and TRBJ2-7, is EAGVAQSPRYKIIEKRQSVAFWCNPISGHATLYWYQQILGQGPKLLIQFQNNGVVDDSQLPKDRFSAERLKGVDSTLKIQPAKLEDSAVYLCASSLSDSGVRYDRYFGPGTRLTVT.

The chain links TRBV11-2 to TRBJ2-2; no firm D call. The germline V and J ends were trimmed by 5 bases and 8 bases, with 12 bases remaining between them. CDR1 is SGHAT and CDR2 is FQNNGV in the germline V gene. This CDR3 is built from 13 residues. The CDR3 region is CASSVEETGELFF. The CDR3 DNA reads TGTGCCAGCAGCGTCGAGGAAACTGGGGAGCTGTTTTTT.

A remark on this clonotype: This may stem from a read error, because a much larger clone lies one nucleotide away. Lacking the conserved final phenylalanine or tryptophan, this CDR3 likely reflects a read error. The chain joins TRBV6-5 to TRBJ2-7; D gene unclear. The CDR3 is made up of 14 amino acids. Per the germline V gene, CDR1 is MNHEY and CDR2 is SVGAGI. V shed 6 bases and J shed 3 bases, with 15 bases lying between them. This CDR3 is CASRYRAAGYEQYI. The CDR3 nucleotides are TGTGCCAGCAGGTACCGCGCGGCTGGCTACGAGCAGTACATC.

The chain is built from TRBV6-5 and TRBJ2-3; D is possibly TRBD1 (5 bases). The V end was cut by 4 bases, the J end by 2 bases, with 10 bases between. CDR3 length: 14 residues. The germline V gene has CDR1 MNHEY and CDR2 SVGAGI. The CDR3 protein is CASSFRQTTDTQYF. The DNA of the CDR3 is TGTGCCAGCAGTTTTCGACAGACCACAGATACGCAGTATTTT.

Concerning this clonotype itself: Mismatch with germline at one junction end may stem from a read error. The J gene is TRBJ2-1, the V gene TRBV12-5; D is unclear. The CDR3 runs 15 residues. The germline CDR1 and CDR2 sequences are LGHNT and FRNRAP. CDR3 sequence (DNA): TGTGCTAGTGGTTTGGTGCAGGTCTCCTACAATGAGCAGTCCTTC. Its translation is CASGLVQVSYNEQSF.